The 8 T cell receptor beta chains listed next were all sequenced from one sample in a study of T cells after yellow fever vaccination. From the 5' RACE reads, TCRdb called clonotypes with MiXCR, one entry per CDR3 protein. The sample lists about 300,000 distinct CDR3 sequences, about 10% seen once, with 3% to 3.5% in the top ten. Source: CD4+ T cells sorted from PBMCs, taken 5 days after the yellow fever booster vaccination. The receptors originated from a man between 18 and 29 years old who received the YFV17D yellow fever vaccine.

The chain links TRBV2 to TRBJ2-1; 8 nucleotides agree with TRBD2. V was pared by 3 bases and J by 4 bases, with 5 bases of the junction left unmatched. In germline, CDR1 is SNHLY, CDR2 FYNNEI. This CDR3 is built from 15 residues. CDR3 sequence (DNA): TGTGCCAGCAGTGATGTTAGCGGGGCATACAATGAGCAGTTCTTC. Encoded protein: CASSDVSGAYNEQFF.

The chain carries TRBV6-2 or TRBV6-3 and TRBJ1-2, with 9 bases lining up with TRBD1. V lost 8 bases, J lost 2 bases, and 3 bases stayed unmatched. The germline CDR1 and CDR2 sequences are MNHEY and SVGEGT. The CDR3 totals 13 residues. CDR3: CASGDRENYGYTF. The CDR3 DNA reads as TGTGCCAGCGGGGACAGGGAGAACTATGGCTACACCTTC.

This clonotype was observed many times. The chain carries TRBV14 and TRBJ2-1, with TRBD2 matching over 10 bases. The trim removed 4 bases at V and 4 bases at J, leaving 1 base unmatched. Germline loops: CDR1 SGHDN, CDR2 FVKESK. The CDR3 totals 14 residues. The CDR3 coding sequence is TGTGCCAGCAGCCGGACTAGCGGTTACAATGAGCAGTTCTTC. Its protein product is CASSRTSGYNEQFF.

The V and J genes are TRBV7-9 and TRBJ2-7, with TRBD2 identical over 9 bases. V trimming: 4 bases; J trimming: 6 bases; junction bases outside the gene matches: 7. Germline CDR1 is SEHNR and CDR2 is FQNEAQ (reference sequence). This CDR3 region has 14 residues. The CDR3 DNA is TGTGCCAGCAGCTCGCGGGGGGGCCTTAGCGAGCAGTACTTC. Its translation is CASSSRGGLSEQYF.

The chain uses TRBV5-1 and TRBJ2-3; 15 bases line up with TRBD2. Germline CDR1 and CDR2: SGHRS and YFSETQ. V was clipped by 1 base and J by 6 bases; unmatched bases: 6. The CDR3 length is 17 residues. The CDR3 reads CASSLRTSGGASDTQYF. CDR3 sequence (DNA): TGCGCCAGCAGCTTGAGGACTAGCGGGGGGGCCTCTGATACGCAGTATTTT.

This clonotype was counted a few times. The V and J genes are TRBV7-2 and TRBJ1-1, with a weak D call TRBD1 (5 bases). The length of the CDR3 is 14 residues. The germline V gene encodes CDR1 SGHTA and CDR2 FQGNSA. Deletions cut 1 base from V and 3 bases from J, with 9 bases between. CDR3 DNA: TGTGCCAGCAGCTTAGTTCGGGGGGACACTGAAGCTTTCTTT. Protein product: CASSLVRGDTEAFF.

V usage is TRBV18 and J usage is TRBJ1-1; possibly TRBD1 for D (6 bases). CDR1 KGHSH and CDR2 LQKENI come from the germline V gene. CDR3 length equals 15 residues. Trimming cost V 5 bases and J 0 bases, with 13 bases left between them. CDR3: CASSFDRPMNTEAFF. The CDR3 coding sequence is TGTGCCAGCTCATTCGACAGGCCAATGAACACTGAAGCTTTCTTT. The full variable domain, rest sourced from reference TRBV18 and TRBJ1-1, is NAGVMQNPRHLVRRRGQEARLRCSPMKGHSHVYWYRQLPEEGLKFMVYLQKENIIDESGMPKERFSAEFPKEGPSILRIQQVVRGDSAAYFCASSFDRPMNTEAFFGQGTRLTVV.

This clonotype was detected only a few times. The V gene is TRBV7-2, the J gene TRBJ2-1; 11 positions match TRBD2. The V and J ends lost 4 bases and 10 bases, in that order; junction bases with no gene match: 6. The germline V gene has CDR1 SGHTA and CDR2 FQGNSA. There are 14 residues in the CDR3. CDR3 in amino acids: CASSSPRLAGEQFF. The CDR3 DNA sequence: TGTGCCAGCAGCTCCCCGAGACTAGCGGGGGAGCAGTTCTTC. The full variable domain, with the rest looked up from reference TRBV7-2 and TRBJ2-1, is GAGVSQSPSNKVTEKGKDVELRCDPISGHTALYWYRQSLGQGLEFLIYFQGNSAPDKSGLPSDRFSAERTGGSVSTLTIQRTQQEDSAVYLCASSSPRLAGEQFFGPGTRLTVL.